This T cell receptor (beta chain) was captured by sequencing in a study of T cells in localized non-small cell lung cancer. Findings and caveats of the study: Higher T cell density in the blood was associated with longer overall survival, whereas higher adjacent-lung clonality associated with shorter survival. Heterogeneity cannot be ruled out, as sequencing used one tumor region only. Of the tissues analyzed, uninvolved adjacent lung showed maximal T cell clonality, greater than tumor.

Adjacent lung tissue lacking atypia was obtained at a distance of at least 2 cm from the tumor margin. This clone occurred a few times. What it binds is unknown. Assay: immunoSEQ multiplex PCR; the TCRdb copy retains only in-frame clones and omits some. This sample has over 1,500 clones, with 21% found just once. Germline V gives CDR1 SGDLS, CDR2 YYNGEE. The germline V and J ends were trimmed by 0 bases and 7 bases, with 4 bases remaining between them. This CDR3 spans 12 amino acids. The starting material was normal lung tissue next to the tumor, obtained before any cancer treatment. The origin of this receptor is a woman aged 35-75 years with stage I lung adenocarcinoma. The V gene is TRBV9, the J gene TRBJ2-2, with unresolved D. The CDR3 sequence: CASSVDVGELFF. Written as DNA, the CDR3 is TGTGCCAGCAGCGTAGATGTCGGGGAGCTGTTTTTT.